The T cell receptor beta chain under discussion was sequenced for a study of brain T cells in children with intractable seizures. This clone was observed once. The target antigen is unknown. Sequencing was limited to surgery cases with top T cell transcript signatures in brain tissue. Patients received at least one anti-epileptic drug before surgery. The method was immunoSEQ multiplex PCR; TCRdb's version includes in-frame clones alone and lacks a portion of them. This repertoire shows about 76,000 clones, about 93% found once; its top ten account for less than 2%. Study outcomes and limitations: HCMV serostatus was not known, and viral specificity came from CDR3 similarity only. Absence of clones before surgery may stem from lower sequencing depth.

CDR1 and CDR2 (germline): MNHEY, SMNVEV (reference sequence). V lost 5 bases to trimming and J lost 5 bases, with 9 bases between them. This CDR3 is 12 amino acids long. This specimen consisted of peripheral blood, obtained at surgery. This sequence was found in a boy under two years old with tuberous sclerosis and intractable seizures. This chain connects TRBV27 to TRBJ2-5; weak D call: TRBD1 (5 bases). The CDR3 DNA is TGTGCCAGCAGTACCTCAGGGGAGACCCAGTACTTC. Translation: CASSTSGETQYF.